The rows below give T cell receptor beta chains drawn from one sample of a study of T cells in Graves' hyperthyroidism and ophthalmopathy. TCRdb redid the calling of the multiplex PCR reads with MiXCR, one entry per CDR3 protein. The sample contains about 480,000 distinct CDR3 sequences, less than 25% of which appear only once. What was sequenced was blood. The receptors originated from a woman aged 25 to 39 with Graves' ophthalmopathy. Each CDR3 is given with its conserved first and last residue. The D gene is left open where the match is weak. Some rows have no size entry. The others give once, few or many, or a class for an expanded clone.

TRBV20-1	TRBJ1-2	NA	NA	CSAGRDPGYGYTF	TGCAGTGCTGGACGGGACCCCGGATATGGCTACACCTTC
TRBV11-1	TRBJ2-7	TRBD1	many	CASSTDRGFSYEQYF	TGTGCCAGCAGCACAGACAGGGGTTTTTCCTACGAGCAGTACTTC
TRBV27	TRBJ1-3	NA	NA	CASSSIRGPRNTIYF	TGTGCCAGCAGTTCCATACGGGGGCCGAGAAACACCATATATTTT
TRBV6-1	TRBJ2-7	TRBD2	NA	CASSDGGGGHYEQYF	TGTGCCAGCAGTGATGGCGGGGGAGGACACTACGAGCAGTACTTC
TRBV19	TRBJ2-6	NA	many	CASRREGGSGANVLTF	TGTGCCAGTAGACGTGAAGGGGGATCTGGGGCCAACGTCCTGACTTTC
TRBV24-1	TRBJ1-1	TRBD1	many	CATIGDRSNTEAFF	TGTGCCACCATAGGGGACAGATCTAACACTGAAGCTTTCTTT
TRBV24-1	TRBJ1-5	TRBD1	many	CATSETGTGAHQPQHF	TGTGCCACCAGTGAAACCGGGACAGGCGCCCATCAGCCCCAGCATTTT
TRBV12-3/TRBV12-4	TRBJ2-5	TRBD1	few	CASSLVPGGETQYF	TGTGCCAGCAGTTTAGTTCCAGGGGGAGAGACCCAGTACTTC
TRBV7-9	TRBJ2-7	NA	many	CASSLSPFGGEQYF	TGTGCCAGCAGCTTATCGCCATTCGGGGGCGAGCAGTACTTC
TRBV27	TRBJ2-2	NA	NA	CASSAGLHGELFF	TGTGCCAGCAGTGCCGGACTCCACGGGGAGCTGTTTTTT
TRBV5-1	TRBJ1-1	NA	many	CASRAVGSKAEAFF	TGCGCCAGCAGGGCAGTCGGGAGTAAGGCTGAAGCTTTCTTT